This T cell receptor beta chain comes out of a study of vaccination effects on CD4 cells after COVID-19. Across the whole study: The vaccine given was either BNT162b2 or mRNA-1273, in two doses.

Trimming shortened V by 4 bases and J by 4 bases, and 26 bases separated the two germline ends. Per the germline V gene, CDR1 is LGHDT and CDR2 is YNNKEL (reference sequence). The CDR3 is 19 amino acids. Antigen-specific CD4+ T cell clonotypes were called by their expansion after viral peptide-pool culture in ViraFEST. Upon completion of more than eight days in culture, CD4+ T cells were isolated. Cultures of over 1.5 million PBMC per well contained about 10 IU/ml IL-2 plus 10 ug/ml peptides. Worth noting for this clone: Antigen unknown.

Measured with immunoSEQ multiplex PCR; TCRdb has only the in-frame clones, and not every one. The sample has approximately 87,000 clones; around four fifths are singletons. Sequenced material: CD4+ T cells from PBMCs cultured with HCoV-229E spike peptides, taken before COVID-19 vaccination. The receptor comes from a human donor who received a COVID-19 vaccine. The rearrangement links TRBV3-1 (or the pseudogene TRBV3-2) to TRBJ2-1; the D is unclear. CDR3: CASSPRGVGRFTSYNEQFF. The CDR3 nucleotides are TGTGCCAGCAGCCCCCGCGGTGTTGGTCGTTTTACTTCGTACAATGAGCAGTTCTTC.